This T cell receptor (beta chain) was captured in a study of technical replicates of blood from a handful of donors. The data were produced by immunoSEQ multiplex PCR, yet TCRdb's version contains in-frame clones alone and is incomplete. This sample yields tens of thousands of clones, of which 90% to 95% are seen a single time; under 5.5% belongs to the top ten. The germline V gene has CDR1 SGHAT and CDR2 FQNNGV. The germline V and J ends were trimmed by 0 bases and 6 bases, with 6 bases remaining between them. The CDR3 spans 13 residues. A few counts support this clone. This receptor was taken from a human donor in good health. Some clones in this sample may be carry-over from other donors' samples. What was sequenced was PBMCs. The rearrangement uses TRBV11-2 and TRBJ1-5; D is unresolved. The CDR3 region has the DNA TGTGCCAGCAGCTTAGATCGAGGTCAGCCCCAGCATTTT. Its translation is CASSLDRGQPQHF.